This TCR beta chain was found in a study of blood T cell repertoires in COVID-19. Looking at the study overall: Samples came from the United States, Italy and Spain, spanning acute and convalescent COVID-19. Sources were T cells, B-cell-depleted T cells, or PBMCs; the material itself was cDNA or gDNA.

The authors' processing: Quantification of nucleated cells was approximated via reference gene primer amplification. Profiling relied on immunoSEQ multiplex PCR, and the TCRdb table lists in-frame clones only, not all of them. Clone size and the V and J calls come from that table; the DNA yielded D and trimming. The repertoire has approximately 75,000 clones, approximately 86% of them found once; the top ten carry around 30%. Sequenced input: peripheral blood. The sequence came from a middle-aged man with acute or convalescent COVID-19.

CDR3 nucleotide sequence: TGTGCCAGCAGTTACGGGACAGCGAATTACGAGCAGTACTTC. It codes for CASSYGTANYEQYF. The chain joins TRBV27 to TRBJ2-7, with 7 nucleotides matching TRBD1. J gave up 4 bases and V 4 bases, and 7 bases lay outside the gene matches. Per the germline V gene, CDR1 is MNHEY and CDR2 is SMNVEV (reference sequence). CDR3 length: 14 residues.